This TCR beta chain was recorded in a study of control samples from healthy donors and cancer patients. TCRdb's table, derived via immunoSEQ multiplex PCR, lists solely in-frame clones and lacks some. In the table there are about 120,000 clones, approximately 92% of which are singletons. This CDR3 has 16 amino acids. Trimming pared 1 base from V and 0 bases from J, leaving 12 bases between. Looked up from germline, CDR1 is SGHTA and CDR2 is FQGTGA. The source of this sequence is a man aged 18 to 35 in good health. V and J are TRBV7-3 and TRBJ2-5; D might be TRBD1 (6 bases). Sequencing was done on a sample of blood. The chain's CDR3 is CASSLIGRGYQETQYF. CDR3 DNA sequence: TGTGCCAGCAGCTTAATTGGAAGGGGGTACCAAGAGACCCAGTACTTC.